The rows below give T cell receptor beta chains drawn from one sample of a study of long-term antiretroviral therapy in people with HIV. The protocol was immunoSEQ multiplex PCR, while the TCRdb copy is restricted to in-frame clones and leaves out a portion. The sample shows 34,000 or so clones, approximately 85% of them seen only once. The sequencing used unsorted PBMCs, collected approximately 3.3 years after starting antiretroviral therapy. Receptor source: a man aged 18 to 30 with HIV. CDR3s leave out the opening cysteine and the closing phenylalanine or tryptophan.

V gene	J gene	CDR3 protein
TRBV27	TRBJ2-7	ASSTHGSLYEQY
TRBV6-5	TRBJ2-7	ASSYGGGFYEQY
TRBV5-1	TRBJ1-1	ATQRKQGDTEAF
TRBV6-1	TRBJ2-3	ASSGGPPDTQY
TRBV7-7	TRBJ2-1	ASSPLTGRVGEQF
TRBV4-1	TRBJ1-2	ASSREEWDRGSGYT
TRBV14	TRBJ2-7	ASSQGLGAINSYEQY
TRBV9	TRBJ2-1	ASSPIAGASNNEQF
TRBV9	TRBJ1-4	ASSNTPTNEKLF
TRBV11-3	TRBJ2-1	ASSLGLAGTSHEQF
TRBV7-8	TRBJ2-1	ASSLALSGLAKINEQF
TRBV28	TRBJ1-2	ASRPRGANYGYT
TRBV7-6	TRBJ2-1	ASSLRNRLAGGPNEQF
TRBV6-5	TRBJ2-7	ASSPGTGPYQVQY
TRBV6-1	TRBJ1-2	ASEAPSGGYT
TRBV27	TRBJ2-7	ASSAPGQGYEQY
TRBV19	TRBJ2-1	ASSIGTSGNNEQF
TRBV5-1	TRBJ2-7	ASSFHPVDSYEQY
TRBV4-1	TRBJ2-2	ASSQHRGGGELF
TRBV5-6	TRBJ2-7	ASNLFYSGAYEQY
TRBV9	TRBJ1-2	ASSVASGANYGYT
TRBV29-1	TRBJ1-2	SVEGARGYT
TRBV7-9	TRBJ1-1	ASRGGNTEAF
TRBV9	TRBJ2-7	ASSATGRGYEQY
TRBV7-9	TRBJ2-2	ASSLRFRTGELF
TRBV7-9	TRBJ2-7	ASSHTTGRGGYEQY
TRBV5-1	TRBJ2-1	ASSSVGVPSSYNEQF